The T cell receptor beta chain under discussion was sequenced for a study of blood T cell repertoires in COVID-19. Here immunoSEQ multiplex PCR was the method, and the copy in TCRdb shows in-frame clones only, minus some. This table has roughly 150,000 clones, over 75% appearing once. The V end was cut by 0 bases, the J end by 2 bases, with 9 bases between. Germline CDR1 SGHDT, CDR2 YYEEEE. CDR3 length: 15 residues. This TCR was recovered from a man aged 70-80 years who had recovered from COVID-19. The specimen was peripheral blood. The chain joins TRBV5-6 to TRBJ1-5; no reliable D call. CDR3 residues: CASSLGVRGNQPQHF. DNA for the CDR3: TGTGCCAGCAGCTTGGGAGTTCGTGGCAATCAGCCCCAGCATTTT.